Listed here are 9 T cell receptor beta chains from one sample, sequenced in a study of regulatory T cells in long-lasting Graves disease. HTBI primers from iRepertoire and Arm-PCR of CDR3 regions yielded the TCR beta libraries. One entry per CDR3 protein, called by TCRdb with MiXCR from the multiplex PCR reads. The sample yields 680,000 or so distinct CDR3 sequences, roughly 15% seen once. Regarding time point: newly diagnosed GD, antithyroid drugs for less than 3 months. With RNA extracted from PBMCs as input, the TCR library was made. The same sample was also studied in work on T cells in Graves' hyperthyroidism and ophthalmopathy.

Sequenced here: peripheral blood mononuclear cells (PBMCs), sampled at new diagnosis, from a patient treated with antithyroid drugs. Source of these receptors: a woman aged 25-40 years with Graves disease.

This clonotype has just a few counts. The chain links TRBV11-2 to TRBJ2-5; a possible D gene is TRBD2 (5 bases). The CDR3 totals 16 residues. V was clipped by 3 bases and J by 2 bases, with 16 bases between them. Germline V gene data show CDR1 as SGHAT and CDR2 as FQNNGV. The CDR3 reads CASSFVVARTQETQYF. For the CDR3, the DNA is TGTGCCAGCAGCTTCGTGGTAGCGAGAACTCAAGAGACCCAGTACTTC.

This clonotype has more than one count but fewer than ten. The chain couples TRBV6-1 to TRBJ1-4, with D uncertain. This CDR3 is built from 15 residues. From germline, CDR1 is MNHNS and CDR2 SASEGT. Trimming cost V 0 bases and J 8 bases, with 13 bases left between them. The CDR3 DNA is TGTGCCAGCAGTGAAGCCGGTTTGTGGCAGGAAAAACTGTTTTTT. It translates to CASSEAGLWQEKLFF.

At least ten counts were recorded for this clonotype. The J gene is TRBJ2-7, the V gene TRBV7-2; TRBD2 matches at 9 bases. CDR1 and CDR2 (germline): SGHTA, FQGNSA. This CDR3 is 14 amino acids long. The V gene end was trimmed by 6 bases and the J gene end by 6 bases; junction bases not matched to a gene: 9. For the CDR3, the DNA is TGTGCCAGCAGTCCTTCTAGCGGGATCGGCGAGCAGTACTTC. As protein: CASSPSSGIGEQYF.

In its sample, this clonotype was seen a few times. V is TRBV11-2 and J is TRBJ2-7, with TRBD1 as a possible D gene (5 bases). This CDR3 region has 15 residues. Germline CDR1 and CDR2: SGHAT and FQNNGV. V was pared by 10 bases and J by 3 bases, with 22 bases between. Here the CDR3 DNA reads TGTGCCACACAACCCCGGCAGGGTGTAAGCTACGAGCAGTACTTC. This codes for CATQPRQGVSYEQYF.

Many counts were recorded for this clonotype. One end of the junction does not line up with germline, which may come from a read error. The chain carries TRBV5-1 and TRBJ2-1; maybe TRBD2 (6 bases). Germline V gene data show CDR1 as SGHRS and CDR2 as YFSETQ. The CDR3 runs 11 residues. The CDR3 DNA is TGTGCCAGCAGCTTGGAGGGAGAGCAGTTCTTC. Its protein is CASSLEGEQFF.

The V call is TRBV5-1, the J call TRBJ2-3; D may be TRBD1 (5 bases). Per germline, CDR1 SGHRS and CDR2 YFSETQ. V gave up 4 bases and J gave up 1 base, with 10 bases separating them. This CDR3 comprises 14 residues. CDR3: CASSKQQGTDTQYF. In DNA, the CDR3 is TGCGCCAGCAGCAAACAACAGGGCACAGATACGCAGTATTTT.

The chain joins TRBV20-1 to TRBJ2-5, with D perhaps TRBD1 (5 bases). The V gene lost 7 bases and the J gene lost 4 bases, with 19 bases spanning the gap. CDR1 and CDR2 from the germline V gene are DFQATT and SNEGSKA (reference sequence). This CDR3 has 14 amino acids. CDR3 loop: CSVQGSYYGETQYF. CDR3 sequence (DNA): TGCAGTGTCCAGGGTAGTTATTATGGAGAGACCCAGTACTTC.

This chain links TRBV7-8 with TRBJ2-2; D possibly corresponds to TRBD1 (5 bases). The V end was cut by 5 bases, the J end by 2 bases, with 24 bases between. CDR3 length: 19 amino acids. The germline V gene encodes CDR1 SGHVS and CDR2 FQNEAQ. CDR3 residues: CASSPPSDKLRENTGELFF. Here the CDR3 DNA reads TGTGCCAGCAGCCCTCCGTCGGACAAACTTAGAGAAAACACCGGGGAGCTGTTTTTT.

This clonotype was detected ten times or more. The chain couples TRBV2 to TRBJ1-2; 7 nucleotides align to TRBD1. The CDR3 has 13 residues. Germline V lookup: CDR1 SNHLY, CDR2 FYNNEI. This CDR3 is CATSQGGIDGYTF. The CDR3 DNA is TGTGCAACGTCTCAGGGGGGGATAGATGGCTACACCTTC.